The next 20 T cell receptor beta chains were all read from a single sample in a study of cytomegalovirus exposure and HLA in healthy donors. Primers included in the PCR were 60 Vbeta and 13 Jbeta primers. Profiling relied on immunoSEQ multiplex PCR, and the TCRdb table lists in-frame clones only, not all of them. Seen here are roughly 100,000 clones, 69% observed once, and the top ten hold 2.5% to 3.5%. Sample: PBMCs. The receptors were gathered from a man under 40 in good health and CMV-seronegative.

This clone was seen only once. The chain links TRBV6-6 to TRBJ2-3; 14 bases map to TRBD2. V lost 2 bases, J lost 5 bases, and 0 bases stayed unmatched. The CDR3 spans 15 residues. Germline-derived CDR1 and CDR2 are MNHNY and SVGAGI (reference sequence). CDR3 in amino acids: CASSYGTSGRDTQYF. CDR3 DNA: TGTGCCAGCAGTTACGGGACTAGCGGGAGAGATACGCAGTATTTT.

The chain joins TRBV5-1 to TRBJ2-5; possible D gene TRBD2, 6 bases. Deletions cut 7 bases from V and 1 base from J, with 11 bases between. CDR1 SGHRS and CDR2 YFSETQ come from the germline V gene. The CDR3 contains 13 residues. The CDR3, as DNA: TGCGCCAGCTCGGCGGGGTCCCAAGAGACCCAGTACTTC. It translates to CASSAGSQETQYF.

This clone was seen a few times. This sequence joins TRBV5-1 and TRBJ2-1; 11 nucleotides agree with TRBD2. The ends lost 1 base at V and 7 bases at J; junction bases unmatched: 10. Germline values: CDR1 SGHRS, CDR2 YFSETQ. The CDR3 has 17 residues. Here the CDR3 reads CASSLISSSGRANEQFF. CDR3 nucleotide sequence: TGCGCCAGCAGCTTGATTTCGAGTAGCGGGAGGGCGAATGAGCAGTTCTTC.

The CDR3 sequence is CASISAGNTIYF. CDR3 in DNA: TGTGCCAGCATCAGCGCAGGAAACACCATATATTTT. The chain joins TRBV21-1 to TRBJ1-3. TRBV21-1 is termed a pseudogene. The CDR3 extends over 12 amino acids.

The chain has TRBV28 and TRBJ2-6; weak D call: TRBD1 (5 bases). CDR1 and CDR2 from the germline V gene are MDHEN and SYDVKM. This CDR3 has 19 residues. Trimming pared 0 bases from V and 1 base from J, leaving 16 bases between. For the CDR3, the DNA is TGTGCCAGCAGTTTATGGGTTGGGGCAGCCATGTCTGGGGCCAACGTCCTGACTTTC. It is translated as CASSLWVGAAMSGANVLTF.

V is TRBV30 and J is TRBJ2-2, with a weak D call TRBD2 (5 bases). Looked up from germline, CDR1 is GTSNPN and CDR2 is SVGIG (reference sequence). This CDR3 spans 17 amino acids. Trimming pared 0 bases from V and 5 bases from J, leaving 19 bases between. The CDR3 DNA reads TGTGCCTGGAGTGTACTAAGCGGCCGGGGAAGGACCGGGGAGCTGTTTTTT. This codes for CAWSVLSGRGRTGELFF.

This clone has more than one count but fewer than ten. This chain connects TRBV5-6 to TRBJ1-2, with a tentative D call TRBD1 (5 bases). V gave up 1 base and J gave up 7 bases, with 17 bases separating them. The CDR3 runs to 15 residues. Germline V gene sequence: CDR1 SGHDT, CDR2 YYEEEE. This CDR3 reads CASSLRRAGLSGYTF. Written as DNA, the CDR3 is TGTGCCAGCAGCTTGAGAAGGGCAGGGTTAAGTGGCTACACCTTC.

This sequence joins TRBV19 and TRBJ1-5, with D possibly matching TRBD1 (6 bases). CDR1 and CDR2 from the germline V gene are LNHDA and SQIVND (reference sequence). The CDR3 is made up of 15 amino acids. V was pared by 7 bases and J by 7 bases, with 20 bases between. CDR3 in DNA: TGTGCCAGTAAGAGGGGCCAGGGGACTATACAGCCCCAGCATTTT. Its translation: CASKRGQGTIQPQHF.

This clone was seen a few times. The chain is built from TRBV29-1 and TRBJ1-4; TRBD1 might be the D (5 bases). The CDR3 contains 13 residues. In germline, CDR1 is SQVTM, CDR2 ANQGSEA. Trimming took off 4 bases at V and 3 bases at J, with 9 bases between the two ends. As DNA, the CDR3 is TGCAGCGTTGTAGGGGCTCCTAATGAAAAACTGTTTTTT. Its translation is CSVVGAPNEKLFF.

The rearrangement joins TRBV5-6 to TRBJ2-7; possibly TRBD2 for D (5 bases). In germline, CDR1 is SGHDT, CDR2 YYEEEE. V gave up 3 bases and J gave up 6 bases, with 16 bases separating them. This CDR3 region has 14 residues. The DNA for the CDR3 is TGTGCCAGCAGCTGGGCCGGGGTGCCCGGCGAGCAGTACTTC. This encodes CASSWAGVPGEQYF.

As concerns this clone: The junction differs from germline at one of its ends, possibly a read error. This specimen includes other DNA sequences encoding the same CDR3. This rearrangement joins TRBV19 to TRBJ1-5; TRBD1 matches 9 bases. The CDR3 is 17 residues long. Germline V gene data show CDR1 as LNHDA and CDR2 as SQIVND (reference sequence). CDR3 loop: CASSILYGQGIDQPQHF. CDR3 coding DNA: TGTGCCAGCAGTATCCTCTATGGACAGGGGATCGATCAGCCCCAGCATTTT.

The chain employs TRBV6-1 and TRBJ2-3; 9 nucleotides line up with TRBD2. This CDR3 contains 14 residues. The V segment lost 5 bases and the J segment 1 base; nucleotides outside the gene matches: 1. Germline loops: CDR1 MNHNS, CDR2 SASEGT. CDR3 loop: CASSWTSGTDTQYF. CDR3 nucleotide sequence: TGTGCCAGCAGTTGGACTAGCGGCACAGATACGCAGTATTTT.

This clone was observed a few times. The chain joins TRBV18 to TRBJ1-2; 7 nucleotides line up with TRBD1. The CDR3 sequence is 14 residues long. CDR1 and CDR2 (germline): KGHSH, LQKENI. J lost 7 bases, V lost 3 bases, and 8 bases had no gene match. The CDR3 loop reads CASSPEATGSGYTF. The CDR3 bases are TGTGCCAGCTCACCCGAGGCGACAGGGTCTGGCTACACCTTC.

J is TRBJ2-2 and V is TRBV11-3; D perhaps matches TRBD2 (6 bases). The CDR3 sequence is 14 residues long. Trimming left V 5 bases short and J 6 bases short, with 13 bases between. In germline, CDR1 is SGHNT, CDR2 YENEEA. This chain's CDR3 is CASSPRLVPGELFF. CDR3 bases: TGTGCCAGCAGCCCACGACTAGTACCCGGGGAGCTGTTTTTT.

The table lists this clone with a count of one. The CDR3 protein is CSAREWAEAFF. CDR3 DNA: TGCAGCGCGAGGGAGTGGGCTGAAGCTTTCTTT. This sequence joins TRBV29-1 and TRBJ1-1; D remains unclear. Trimming stripped 7 bases from V and 6 bases from J, with 12 bases between. The CDR3 totals 11 residues. Germline V gene data show CDR1 as SQVTM and CDR2 as ANQGSEA.

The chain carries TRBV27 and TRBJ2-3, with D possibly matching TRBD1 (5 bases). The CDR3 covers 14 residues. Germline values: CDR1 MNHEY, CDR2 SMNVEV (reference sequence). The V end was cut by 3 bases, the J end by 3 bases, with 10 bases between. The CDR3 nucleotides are TGTGCCAGCAGTTTTCCAGGGATAACAGATACGCAGTATTTT. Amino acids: CASSFPGITDTQYF.

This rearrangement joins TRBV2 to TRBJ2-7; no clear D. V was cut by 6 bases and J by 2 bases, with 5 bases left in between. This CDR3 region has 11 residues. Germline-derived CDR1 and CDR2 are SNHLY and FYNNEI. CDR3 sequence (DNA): TGTGCCAGCAGGCAGGCCTACGAGCAGTACTTC. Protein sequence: CASRQAYEQYF.

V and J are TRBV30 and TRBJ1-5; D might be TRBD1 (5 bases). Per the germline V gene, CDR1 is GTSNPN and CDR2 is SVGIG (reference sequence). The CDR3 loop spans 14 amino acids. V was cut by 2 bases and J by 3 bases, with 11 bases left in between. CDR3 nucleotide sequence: TGTGCCTGGAGTACGACAGTACTCAATCAGCCCCAGCATTTT. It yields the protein CAWSTTVLNQPQHF.

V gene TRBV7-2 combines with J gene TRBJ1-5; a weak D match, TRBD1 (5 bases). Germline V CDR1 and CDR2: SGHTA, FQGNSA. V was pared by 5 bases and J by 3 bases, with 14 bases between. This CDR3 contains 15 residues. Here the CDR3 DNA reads TGTGCCAGCAGCCCTGGAGGGGCCTACAATCAGCCCCAGCATTTT. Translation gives CASSPGGAYNQPQHF.

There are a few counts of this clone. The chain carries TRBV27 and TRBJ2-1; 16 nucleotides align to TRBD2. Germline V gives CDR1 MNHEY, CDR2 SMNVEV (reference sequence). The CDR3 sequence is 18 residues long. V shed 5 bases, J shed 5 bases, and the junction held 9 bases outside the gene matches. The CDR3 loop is CASSAGTSGRAFDNEQFF. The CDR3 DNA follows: TGTGCCAGCAGTGCCGGGACTAGCGGGAGGGCCTTCGACAATGAGCAGTTCTTC.